A selection of T cell receptor beta chains follows, all from one sample in a study of identical twins. TCRdb called the 5' RACE reads again in MiXCR, with one record for every CDR3 protein. The data hold more than 400,000 distinct CDR3 sequences, with about 15% observed a single time. These data are also associated with another study on yellow fever vaccine responses in identical twins.

Specimen: CD4+ T cells sorted from blood. The receptors here all came from a woman between 18 and 30 years old in good health. CDR3s include the opening cysteine and the closing phenylalanine or tryptophan. D genes are given only for firm matches. Only part of the rows carry a size: once, few, many, or a class if the clone is expanded.

j_call v_call d_call clone_size cdr3_nt cdr3_aa
TRBJ1-4 TRBV12-3/TRBV12-4 TRBD1 few TGTGCCAGCAGTAACAGGGGTGCGAATGAAAAACTGTTTTTT CASSNRGANEKLFF
TRBJ1-2 TRBV20-1 . . TGCAGTGCTAGAGTAGAGGGGTGGGTTGGCTACACCTTC CSARVEGWVGYTF
TRBJ2-6 TRBV9 . . TGTGCCAGCAGCGTAGGAGTGTCCGGGGCCAACGTCCTGACTTTC CASSVGVSGANVLTF
TRBJ2-3 TRBV20-1 . few TGCAGTGCTAGGAAAGAGGGGGGGTTCACAGATACGCAGTATTTT CSARKEGGFTDTQYF
TRBJ2-1 TRBV6-1 . . TGTGCCAGCAGACGAACAGGGCTCACCCACAATGAGCAGTTCTTC CASRRTGLTHNEQFF
TRBJ1-1 TRBV20-1 . . TGCAGTGCTCGAGGGGAAGCTTTCTTT CSARGEAFF
TRBJ2-1 TRBV24-1 TRBD1 . TGTGCCACCAGTGAACGACAGGGGACCTACAATGAGCAGTTCTTC CATSERQGTYNEQFF
TRBJ2-7 TRBV29-1 . few TGCAGCGTCGGGAAGTACGAGGACGAGCAGTACTTC CSVGKYEDEQYF
TRBJ1-1 TRBV6-1 . . TGTGCCAGCAGCCCCCCGGGGAGGATAAACACTGAAGCTTTCTTT CASSPPGRINTEAFF
TRBJ2-3 TRBV5-1 . . TGCGCCAGCAGCGGGAGTGAAGCAGATACGCAGTATTTT CASSGSEADTQYF
TRBJ1-2 TRBV10-2 . . TGCGCCAGCAGTGAATTTGTCAGCGATGGCTACACCTTC CASSEFVSDGYTF
TRBJ2-1 TRBV12-3/TRBV12-4 . . TGTGCCAGCAGTCTATACACCAGGGGCAATGAGCAGTTCTTC CASSLYTRGNEQFF
TRBJ2-7 TRBV3-1 TRBD1 . TGTGCCAGCACTAGGCGTACGGGGACAGGTGAGCAGTACTTC CASTRRTGTGEQYF
TRBJ2-1 TRBV6-5 TRBD1 few TGTGCCAGCAGATACCTTGGGCCAGGGGGCGTTCGCCGGGACAATGAGCAGTTCTTC CASRYLGPGGVRRDNEQFF
TRBJ2-5 TRBV10-3 TRBD2 few TGTGCCATCAGTGAGGGAATAGCGGGGGCCCAAGAGACCCAGTACTTC CAISEGIAGAQETQYF
TRBJ2-2 TRBV9 TRBD1 . TGTGCCAGCAGCGCGCAACAGGGGGCAGGAACCGGGGAGCTGTTTTTT CASSAQQGAGTGELFF
TRBJ1-4 TRBV5-1 . few TGCGCCAGCAGCGGGGGGATGATTAATGAAAAACTGTTTTTT CASSGGMINEKLFF
TRBJ1-1 TRBV20-1 . . TGCAGTGCTAGGCCCTCGTTTGAAGCTTTCTTT CSARPSFEAFF